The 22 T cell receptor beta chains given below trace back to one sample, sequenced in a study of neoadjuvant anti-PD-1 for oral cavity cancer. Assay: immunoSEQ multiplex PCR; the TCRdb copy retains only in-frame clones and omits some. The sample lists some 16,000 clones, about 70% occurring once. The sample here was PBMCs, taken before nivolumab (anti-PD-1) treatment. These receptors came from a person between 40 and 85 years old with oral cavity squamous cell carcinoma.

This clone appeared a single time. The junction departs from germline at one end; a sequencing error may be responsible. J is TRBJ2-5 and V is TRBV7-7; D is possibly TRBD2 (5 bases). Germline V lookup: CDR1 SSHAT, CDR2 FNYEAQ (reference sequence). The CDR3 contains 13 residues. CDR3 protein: CASSLGVTETQYF. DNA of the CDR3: TGTGCTAGCAGCTTGGGAGTTACAGAGACCCAGTACTTC.

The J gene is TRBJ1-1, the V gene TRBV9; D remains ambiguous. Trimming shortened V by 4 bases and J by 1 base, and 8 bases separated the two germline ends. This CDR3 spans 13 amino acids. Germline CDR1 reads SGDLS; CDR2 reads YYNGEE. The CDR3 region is CASSLERNTEAFF. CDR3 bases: TGTGCCAGCAGCCTAGAGAGGAACACTGAAGCTTTCTTT.

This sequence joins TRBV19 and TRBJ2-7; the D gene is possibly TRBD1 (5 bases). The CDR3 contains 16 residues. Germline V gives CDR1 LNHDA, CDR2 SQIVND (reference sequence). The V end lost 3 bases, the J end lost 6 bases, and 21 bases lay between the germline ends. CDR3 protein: CASSILGRATTSEQYF. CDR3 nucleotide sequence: TGTGCCAGTAGTATTCTTGGCAGGGCGACCACCTCCGAGCAGTACTTC.

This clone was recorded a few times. This chain's CDR3 is CASSLRAGGLYEQYF. CDR3 in DNA: TGTGCCAGCAGTTTAAGGGCGGGAGGGCTCTACGAGCAGTACTTC. The chain recombines TRBV27 with TRBJ2-7; 9 positions agree with TRBD2. V gave up 2 bases and J gave up 3 bases; unmatched junction bases: 5. CDR1 is MNHEY and CDR2 is SMNVEV in the germline V gene (reference sequence). The CDR3 runs to 15 residues.

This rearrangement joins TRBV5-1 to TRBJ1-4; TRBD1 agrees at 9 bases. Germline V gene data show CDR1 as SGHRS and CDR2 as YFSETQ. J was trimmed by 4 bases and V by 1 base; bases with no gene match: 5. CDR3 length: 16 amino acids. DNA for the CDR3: TGCGCCAGCAGCTTGTCCCCGACAGGGGGTAATGAAAAACTGTTTTTT. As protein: CASSLSPTGGNEKLFF.

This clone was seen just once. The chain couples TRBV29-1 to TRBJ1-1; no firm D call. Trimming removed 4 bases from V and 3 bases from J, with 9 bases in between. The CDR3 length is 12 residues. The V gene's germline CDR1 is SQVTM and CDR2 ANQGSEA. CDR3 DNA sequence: TGCAGCGTTGTCTCCGGGGACACTGAAGCTTTCTTT. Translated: CSVVSGDTEAFF.

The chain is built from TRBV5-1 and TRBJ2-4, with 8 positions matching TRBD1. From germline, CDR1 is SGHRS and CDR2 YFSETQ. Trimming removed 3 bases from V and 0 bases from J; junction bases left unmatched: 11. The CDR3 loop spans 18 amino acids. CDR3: CASSSVQGAGLAKNIQYF. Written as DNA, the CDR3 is TGCGCCAGCAGCTCTGTTCAGGGGGCCGGGTTAGCCAAAAACATTCAGTACTTC. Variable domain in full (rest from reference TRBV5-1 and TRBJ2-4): KAGVTQTPRYLIKTRGQQVTLSCSPISGHRSVSWYQQTPGQGLQFLFEYFSETQRNKGNFPGRFSGRQFSNSRSEMNVSTLELGDSALYLCASSSVQGAGLAKNIQYFGAGTRLSVL.

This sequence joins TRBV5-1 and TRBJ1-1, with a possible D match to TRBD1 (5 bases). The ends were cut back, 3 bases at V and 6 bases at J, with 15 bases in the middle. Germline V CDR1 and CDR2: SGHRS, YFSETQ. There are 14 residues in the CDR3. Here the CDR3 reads CASSSTAVASEAFF. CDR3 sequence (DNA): TGCGCCAGCAGCTCGACAGCCGTAGCCTCTGAAGCTTTCTTT.

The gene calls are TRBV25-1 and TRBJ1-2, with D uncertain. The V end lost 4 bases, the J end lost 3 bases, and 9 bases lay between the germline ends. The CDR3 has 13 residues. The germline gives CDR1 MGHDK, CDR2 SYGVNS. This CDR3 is CASSAAGHYGYTF. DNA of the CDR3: TGTGCCAGCAGTGCTGCGGGCCACTATGGCTACACCTTC.

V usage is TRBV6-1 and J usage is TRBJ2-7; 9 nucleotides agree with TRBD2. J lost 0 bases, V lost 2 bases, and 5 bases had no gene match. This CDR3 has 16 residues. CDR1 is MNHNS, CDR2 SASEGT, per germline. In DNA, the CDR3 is TGTGCCAGCAGTGAATTTAGTAGCGGGAGCTCCTACGAGCAGTACTTC. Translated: CASSEFSSGSSYEQYF.

The CDR3 here is CAISPDQDEQFF. The CDR3 DNA reads TGTGCCATCAGTCCAGACCAGGATGAGCAGTTCTTC. The chain employs TRBV10-3 and TRBJ2-1; D unclear. The CDR3 is 12 residues long. Germline V gene sequence: CDR1 ENHRY, CDR2 SYGVKD. V was trimmed by 5 bases and J by 8 bases, leaving 10 bases between them.

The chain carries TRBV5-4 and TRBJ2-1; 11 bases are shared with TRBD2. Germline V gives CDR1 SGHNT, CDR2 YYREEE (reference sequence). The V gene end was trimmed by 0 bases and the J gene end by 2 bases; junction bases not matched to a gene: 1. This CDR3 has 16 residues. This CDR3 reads CASSLGGLAAYNEQFF. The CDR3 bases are TGTGCCAGCAGCTTGGGGGGACTAGCGGCCTACAATGAGCAGTTCTTC. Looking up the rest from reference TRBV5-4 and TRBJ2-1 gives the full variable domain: ETGVTQSPTHLIKTRGQQVTLRCSSQSGHNTVSWYQQALGQGPQFIFQYYREEENGRGNFPPRFSGLQFPNYSSELNVNALELDDSALYLCASSLGGLAAYNEQFFGPGTRLTVL.

The CDR3 DNA sequence: TGTGCCAGCAGTACCGGACAGGGGGGAGATGAGCAGTTCTTC. The encoded protein is CASSTGQGGDEQFF. The V and J genes are TRBV6-1 and TRBJ2-1; 10 bases are a match to TRBD1. The CDR3 loop spans 14 amino acids. Trimming at V came to 5 bases and at J to 8 bases, leaving 6 bases not matched to a gene. Germline lookup yields CDR1 MNHNS and CDR2 SASEGT.

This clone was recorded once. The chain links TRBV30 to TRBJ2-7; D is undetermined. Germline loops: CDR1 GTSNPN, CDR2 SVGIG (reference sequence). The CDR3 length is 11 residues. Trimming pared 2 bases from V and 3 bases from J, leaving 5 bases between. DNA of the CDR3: TGTGCCTGGAGTCCCGGCTACGAGCAGTACTTC. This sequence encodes CAWSPGYEQYF.

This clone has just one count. The CDR3 DNA follows: TGTGCCTGGAGTCCACCCCCCGGGACAGCTATTTACGAGCAGTACTTC. This gives the protein CAWSPPPGTAIYEQYF. The chain links TRBV30 to TRBJ2-7; TRBD1 matches at 7 bases. Germline assignment: CDR1 GTSNPN and CDR2 SVGIG (reference sequence). The CDR3 has 16 amino acids. The V segment lost 2 bases and the J segment 4 bases; nucleotides outside the gene matches: 14.

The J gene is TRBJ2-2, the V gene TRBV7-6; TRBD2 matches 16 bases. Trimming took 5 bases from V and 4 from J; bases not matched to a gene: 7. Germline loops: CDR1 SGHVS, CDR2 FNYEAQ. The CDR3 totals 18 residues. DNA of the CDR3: TGTGCCAGCAGCCCGGGACTAGCGGGAGGGCTTGGCACCGGGGAGCTGTTTTTT. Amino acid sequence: CASSPGLAGGLGTGELFF.

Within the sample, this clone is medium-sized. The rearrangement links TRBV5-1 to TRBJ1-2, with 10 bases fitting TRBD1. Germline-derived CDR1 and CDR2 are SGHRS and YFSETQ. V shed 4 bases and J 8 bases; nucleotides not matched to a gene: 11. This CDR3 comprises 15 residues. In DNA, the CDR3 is TGCGCCAGCAGCCCCACCTCGGGACAGGGGAACGGCTACACCTTC. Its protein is CASSPTSGQGNGYTF.

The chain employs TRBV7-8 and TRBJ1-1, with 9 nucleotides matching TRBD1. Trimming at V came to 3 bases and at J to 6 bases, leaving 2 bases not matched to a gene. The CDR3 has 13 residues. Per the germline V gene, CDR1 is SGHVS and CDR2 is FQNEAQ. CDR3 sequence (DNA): TGTGCCAGCAGCTTGACAGGGGGGGCTGAAGCTTTCTTT. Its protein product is CASSLTGGAEAFF. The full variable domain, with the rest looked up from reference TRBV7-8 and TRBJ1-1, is GAGVSQSPRYKVAKRGQDVALRCDPISGHVSLFWYQQALGQGPEFLTYFQNEAQLDKSGLPSDRFFAERPEGSVSTLKIQRTQQEDSAVYLCASSLTGGAEAFFGQGTRLTVV.

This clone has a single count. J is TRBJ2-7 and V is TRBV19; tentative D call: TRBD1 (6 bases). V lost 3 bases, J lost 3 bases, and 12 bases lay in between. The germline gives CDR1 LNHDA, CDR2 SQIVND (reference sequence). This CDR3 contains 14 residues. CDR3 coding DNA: TGTGCCAGTAGTATGACAGGTGCGGTCTACGAGCAGTACTTC. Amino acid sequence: CASSMTGAVYEQYF.

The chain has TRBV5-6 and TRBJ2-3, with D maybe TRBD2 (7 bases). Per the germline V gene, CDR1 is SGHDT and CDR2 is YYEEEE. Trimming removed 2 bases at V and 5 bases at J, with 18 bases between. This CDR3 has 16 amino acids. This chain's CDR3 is CASSLLTRGAGDTQYF. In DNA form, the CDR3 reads TGTGCCAGCAGCTTATTAACCCGGGGGGCCGGAGATACGCAGTATTTT.

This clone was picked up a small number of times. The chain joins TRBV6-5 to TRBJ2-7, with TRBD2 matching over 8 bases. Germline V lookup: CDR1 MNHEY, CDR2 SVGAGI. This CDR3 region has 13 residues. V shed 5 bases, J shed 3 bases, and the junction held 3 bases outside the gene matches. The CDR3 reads CASSAGTSYEQYF. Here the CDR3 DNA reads TGTGCCAGCAGTGCGGGGACTAGCTACGAGCAGTACTTC.

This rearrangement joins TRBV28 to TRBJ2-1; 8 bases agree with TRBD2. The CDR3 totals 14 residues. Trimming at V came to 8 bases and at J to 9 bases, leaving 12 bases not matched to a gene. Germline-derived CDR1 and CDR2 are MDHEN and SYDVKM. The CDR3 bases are TGTGCCAGCTTGGGGACTAGGTCGACGGGTGAGCAGTTCTTC. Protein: CASLGTRSTGEQFF.